The text below deals with one T cell receptor beta chain. What it binds is unknown. CDR3 size: 14 residues. Germline V gene lookup returns CDR1 MNHEY and CDR2 SVGAGI. Trimming stripped 8 bases from V and 2 bases from J, with 16 bases between. The record originates from a study of cytomegalovirus exposure and HLA in healthy donors. Study-wide findings and caveats: Roughly even sequencing depth across donors was the assumption behind the presence/absence analyses. In all likelihood, a cluster of highly shared sequence variants was a sequencing artifact. CMV serostatus was the only recorded immune exposure for donors.

Amplification used 60 Vbeta primers and 13 Jbeta primers. The data were produced by immunoSEQ multiplex PCR, yet TCRdb's version contains in-frame clones alone and is incomplete. The repertoire holds around 150,000 clones, with 88% as singletons. The sample comprised PBMCs. The sequence came from a woman between 40 and 50 years old in good health and CMV-seronegative. The J gene is TRBJ2-7, the V gene TRBV6-5; TRBD1 is a possible D gene (6 bases). In DNA form, the CDR3 reads TGTGCCAGCTCCGGGCAGGGGTCTACCTACGAGCAGTACTTC. Protein sequence: CASSGQGSTYEQYF.